Described below is a single TCR beta chain sequence and its context. Trimming removed 2 bases from V and 5 bases from J, with 21 bases in between. The CDR3 runs 17 residues. Germline V gene data show CDR1 as MNHNS and CDR2 as SASEGT. This entry comes from a study of T cell changes during pregnancy in multiple sclerosis. TCRdb's copy holds only in-frame clones and misses some; the assay was immunoSEQ multiplex PCR. The sample carries 80,000 to 100,000 clones, around nine tenths recorded once. The V and J genes are TRBV6-1 and TRBJ1-2, with D possibly TRBD1 on 5 matching bases. The receptor comes from a female donor in good health, enrolled as a control in a pregnancy study. Specimen: peripheral blood, collected in the second trimester of pregnancy. The CDR3 bases are TGTGCCAGCAGTGAACGCAGGGCGGGAAGTTGGGGGTATGGCTACACCTTC. Encoded protein: CASSERRAGSWGYGYTF.